The next 9 T cell receptor beta chains were all read from a single sample in a study of blood T cells in healthy people across ages (dated by TCRdb to the mid-2010s). Library preparation was by 5' RACE. Sequencing relied on an Illumina HiSeq 2500. A second about 7 to 11 cycle PCR used a sample-barcoded 5' primer and a J-beta primer mix. In TCRdb, the public reads were trimmed at Q25 with fastp and aligned with MiXCR, with productive beta chains retained. Rows with a matching CDR3 protein are joined into one entry that keeps the most common DNA and genes. The sample includes roughly 2 million distinct CDR3 sequences, with roughly 52% observed a single time. Together, the top ten hold less than 2.5% of the sample. What was sequenced was blood. These receptor sequences come from a woman in her thirties or forties in good health.

The chain is built from TRBV20-1 and TRBJ2-3, with 7 bases aligning to TRBD2. The CDR3 extends over 14 amino acids. The trim removed 5 bases at V and 2 bases at J, leaving 7 bases unmatched. Germline V gives CDR1 DFQATT, CDR2 SNEGSKA (reference sequence). The CDR3 coding sequence is TGCAGTGCTCCGGTAGGGGACTACACAGATACGCAGTATTTT. Protein: CSAPVGDYTDTQYF.

This clonotype came up a few times. The V gene is TRBV7-9, the J gene TRBJ1-2, with TRBD1 as a possible D gene (6 bases). Germline lookup yields CDR1 SEHNR and CDR2 FQNEAQ (reference sequence). The V and J ends lost 1 base and 0 bases respectively, with 12 bases between them. There are 16 residues in the CDR3. The CDR3 DNA sequence: TGTGCCAGCAGCTTAGAATGGGACAACCCTAACTATGGCTACACCTTC. Residues: CASSLEWDNPNYGYTF. Full variable domain (rest looked up from reference TRBV7-9 and TRBJ1-2): DTGVSQNPRHKITKRGQNVTFRCDPISEHNRLYWYRQTLGQGPEFLTYFQNEAQLEKSRLLSDRFSAERPKGSFSTLEIQRTEQGDSAMYLCASSLEWDNPNYGYTFGSGTRLTVV.

This clonotype occurred a few times. The V gene is TRBV6-1, the J gene TRBJ2-5, with 7 nucleotides matching TRBD1. This CDR3 spans 16 amino acids. Trimming removed 4 bases from V and 0 bases from J; junction bases left unmatched: 8. The germline gives CDR1 MNHNS, CDR2 SASEGT. This CDR3 is CASSAAGTEYQETQYF. CDR3 sequence (DNA): TGTGCCAGCAGTGCCGCCGGGACAGAATACCAAGAGACCCAGTACTTC.

In its sample, this clonotype was seen a few times. The chain uses TRBV28 and TRBJ2-7; 10 bases align to TRBD2. This CDR3 comprises 15 residues. Germline CDR1 and CDR2: MDHEN and SYDVKM. With V trimmed by 10 bases and J by 0 bases, 9 bases remained unmatched. CDR3 nucleotides: TGTGCCACCTTGACTCTAGCGGGGGTCTCCTACGAGCAGTACTTC. This translates into CATLTLAGVSYEQYF.

The rearrangement joins TRBV6-5 to TRBJ1-2; 7 bases align to TRBD1. CDR1 MNHEY and CDR2 SVGAGI come from the germline V gene. This CDR3 contains 12 residues. With 7 bases clipped from V and 4 bases from J, the junction kept 3 bases outside the gene matches. The CDR3 protein is CASKGTAYGYTF. The CDR3 DNA sequence: TGTGCCAGCAAGGGGACAGCCTATGGCTACACCTTC.

In this sample, this clonotype turned up once. The rearrangement joins TRBV5-1 to TRBJ1-1, with D unresolved. The germline CDR1 and CDR2 sequences are SGHRS and YFSETQ. V shed 6 bases and J shed 1 base, with 7 bases lying between them. The CDR3 has 12 residues. In DNA form, the CDR3 reads TGCGCCAGCAAGGTGGGGAACACTGAAGCTTTCTTT. This sequence encodes CASKVGNTEAFF.

This clonotype was counted a single time. This chain joins TRBV4-2 and TRBJ2-1, with TRBD2 identical over 8 bases. The germline V gene has CDR1 LGHNA and CDR2 YNFKEQ. With V trimmed by 0 bases and J by 9 bases, 10 bases remained unmatched. CDR3 length equals 16 residues. The CDR3 bases are TGTGCCAGCAGCCAAGATGGACTAGCAAGGGGTGGTGAGCAGTTCTTC. Translating gives CASSQDGLARGGEQFF.

The rearrangement uses TRBV20-1 and TRBJ2-1; a possible D gene is TRBD2 (6 bases). The V end lost 3 bases, the J end lost 8 bases, and 20 bases lay between the germline ends. The germline CDR1 and CDR2 sequences are DFQATT and SNEGSKA (reference sequence). This CDR3 is 15 amino acids long. CDR3 amino acids: CSARPWDSGTDEQFF. As DNA, the CDR3 is TGCAGTGCTAGGCCCTGGGACTCGGGGACGGATGAGCAGTTCTTC.

This chain joins TRBV6-5 and TRBJ1-5; no firm D call. There are 14 residues in the CDR3. V was pared by 2 bases and J by 7 bases, with 12 bases between. Per the germline V gene, CDR1 is MNHEY and CDR2 is SVGAGI. The CDR3 DNA follows: TGTGCCAGCAGTTACATAGGGTTCGGGCAGCCCCAGCATTTT. Translating it yields CASSYIGFGQPQHF.